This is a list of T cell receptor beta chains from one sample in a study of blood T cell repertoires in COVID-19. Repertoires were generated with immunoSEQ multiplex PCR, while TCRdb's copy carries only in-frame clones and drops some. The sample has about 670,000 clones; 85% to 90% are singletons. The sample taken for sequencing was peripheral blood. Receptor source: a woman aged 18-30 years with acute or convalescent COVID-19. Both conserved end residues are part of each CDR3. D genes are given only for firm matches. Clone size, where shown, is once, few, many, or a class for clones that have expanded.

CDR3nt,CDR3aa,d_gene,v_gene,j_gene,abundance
TGTGCCACCATTAGGGGCGATGAGCAGTTCTTC,CATIRGDEQFF,.,TRBV27,TRBJ2-1,.
TGTGCCAGCAGTTACTCCAGGGTTTTGGGGACTGAAGCTTTCTTT,CASSYSRVLGTEAFF,.,TRBV6-5,TRBJ1-1,.
TGTGCCAGCAGCTTAGCTGGACAGGGACAGCCCCAGCATTTT,CASSLAGQGQPQHF,TRBD1,TRBV7-2,TRBJ1-5,.
TGTGCCAGCAGTTACGCCTTCCCGGGACAGAATCAGCCCCAGCATTTT,CASSYAFPGQNQPQHF,TRBD1,TRBV6-2/TRBV6-3,TRBJ1-5,few
TGTGCCAGCAGCCGGGACAGTGAGACCCAGTACTTC,CASSRDSETQYF,TRBD1,TRBV5-4,TRBJ2-5,.
TGTGCCAGCAGCTTACAGGGGACGGGGACAGATACGCAGTATTTT,CASSLQGTGTDTQYF,.,TRBV7-2,TRBJ2-3,.
TGTGCCAGTAGTTGGGACAGTAACAATGAGCAGTTCTTC,CASSWDSNNEQFF,TRBD1,TRBV19,TRBJ2-1,.
TGCGCCAGCAGCTTGGAGGGGGGACAGGGCTACACCTTC,CASSLEGGQGYTF,TRBD1,TRBV5-1,TRBJ1-2,.
TGTGCCAGCAGTCTCGGGACTATCACAGATACGCAGTATTTT,CASSLGTITDTQYF,TRBD2,TRBV6-5,TRBJ2-3,once
TGTGCCAGCAGCCCAGGGACAGCCCGAAACACCATATATTTT,CASSPGTARNTIYF,TRBD1,TRBV11-2,TRBJ1-3,.
TGTGCCAGCAGTTTAGTTGGGGACAGCTATGGCTACACCTTC,CASSLVGDSYGYTF,TRBD1,TRBV27,TRBJ1-2,.
TGCGCCAGCAGCCAAGGTGGACAGGGCCAGCCCCAGCATTTT,CASSQGGQGQPQHF,TRBD1,TRBV4-1,TRBJ1-5,.
TGTGCCAGCGGGCAGGGGAGCTCCTACGAGCAGTACTTC,CASGQGSSYEQYF,.,TRBV11-3,TRBJ2-7,.
TGTGCCAGCAGTACCTGGGACAGGGGGTATGGCTACACCTTC,CASSTWDRGYGYTF,TRBD1,TRBV6-5,TRBJ1-2,once
TGTGCCAGCAGTGAAGGGACAGGCTCCTACAATGAGCAGTTCTTC,CASSEGTGSYNEQFF,TRBD1,TRBV6-1,TRBJ2-1,.
TGTGCCAGCAGCTCCTTAGGACAGGGGGACTACAATGAGCAGTTCTTC,CASSSLGQGDYNEQFF,TRBD1,TRBV9,TRBJ2-1,.
TGTGCCAGCAGCCCCTGGGACAGGCTCTACGAGCAGTACTTC,CASSPWDRLYEQYF,TRBD1,TRBV9,TRBJ2-7,.
TGTGCCAACCCGGACAGGTTAAATCCGAGGGCTTTCTTT,CANPDRLNPRAFF,TRBD1,TRBV19,TRBJ1-1,once
TGTGCCAGCAGCGGAGGGATCGGGAATTCACCCCTCCACTTT,CASSGGIGNSPLHF,.,TRBV2,TRBJ1-6,.
TGTGCCAGCAGCCTCCGGGACACTGACTATGGCTACACCTTC,CASSLRDTDYGYTF,.,TRBV28,TRBJ1-2,.
TGTGCCAGCAGCCCCAGACTAGCGGGGGGGCCGCGATTGGAGACCCAGTACTTC,CASSPRLAGGPRLETQYF,TRBD2,TRBV7-9,TRBJ2-5,.
TGTGCCAGCAGTACCCAGACTAGCGGGGGGGCCGGCACCGGGGAGCTGTTTTTT,CASSTQTSGGAGTGELFF,TRBD2,TRBV28,TRBJ2-2,.
TGTGCCAGCGGGGAATGGGGGCAAGGCAAAAACATTCAGTACTTC,CASGEWGQGKNIQYF,.,TRBV11-2,TRBJ2-4,.
TGTGCCAGCAGTAGGAAGGCAGGGGTGGACTATGGCTACACCTTC,CASSRKAGVDYGYTF,.,TRBV6-5,TRBJ1-2,.
TGTGCCAGCAGTCCCCTCGGCGGGGGGGAGCAGTTCTTC,CASSPLGGGEQFF,TRBD2,TRBV3-1/TRBV3-2,TRBJ2-1,.
TGTGCCAGCAGCTACACCCATACAGATACGCAGTATTTT,CASSYTHTDTQYF,.,TRBV3-1/TRBV3-2,TRBJ2-3,.
TGTGCCTGGAGTAGAGGGCAGGGGTTTGATTCACCCCTCCACTTT,CAWSRGQGFDSPLHF,.,TRBV30,TRBJ1-6,.
TGTGCCAGCAGGAGGACAGGGGCTGGAAACACCATATATTTT,CASRRTGAGNTIYF,TRBD1,TRBV6-5,TRBJ1-3,.
TGTGCCAGCAGCTTGTCCGCGGGTCTCCCAAGAGGTGAGCAGTTCTTC,CASSLSAGLPRGEQFF,.,TRBV5-4,TRBJ2-1,.
TGTGCCAGCAGTGAGAGAGGTGCTGACTCCTACAATGAGCAGTTCTTC,CASSERGADSYNEQFF,.,TRBV6-4,TRBJ2-1,.
TGTGCCTCCCGAGAAAGGGACAAGAACTATGGCTACACCTTC,CASRERDKNYGYTF,.,TRBV6-5,TRBJ1-2,.
TGTGCCAGCAGCTTAGATAGGGGGCGAGGTTCACCCCTCCACTTT,CASSLDRGRGSPLHF,TRBD1,TRBV7-2,TRBJ1-6,.
TGTGCCAGCACCCAAGGGACAGCAATGAACACTGAAGCTTTCTTT,CASTQGTAMNTEAFF,TRBD1,TRBV7-6,TRBJ1-1,.
TGTGCCAGCAGCCCGACAGGCTACAATGAGCAGTTCTTC,CASSPTGYNEQFF,.,TRBV7-3,TRBJ2-1,.
TGTGCCAGCAGCTTAGCCGGGACAGGGGGCAAAAACGAGCAGTACTTC,CASSLAGTGGKNEQYF,TRBD1,TRBV7-2,TRBJ2-7,.